This T cell receptor beta chain was observed in a study of blood T cell repertoires in COVID-19. For the study at large: Sites in the United States, Italy and Spain provided acute and convalescent COVID-19 samples. Sample material is recorded as cDNA or gDNA derived from T cells, B-cell-depleted T cells, or PBMCs.

Original processing methods: How many nucleated cells were present was estimated from reference gene primer amplification. The table came from immunoSEQ multiplex PCR; TCRdb's copy has only in-frame clones and leaves some out. V and J calls and clone size are as listed in that table; D and trimming were resolved from the DNA. The sample has about 59,000 clones, 75% to 85% seen once. The CDR3 length is 13 residues. Unmatched junction bases numbered 8, after V lost 4 bases and J lost 6 bases. The germline V gene encodes CDR1 SQVTM and CDR2 ANQGSEA. The chain couples TRBV29-1 to TRBJ1-2, with TRBD1 identical over 7 bases. Source material: peripheral blood. The clonotype comes from a man in his fifties or sixties with acute or convalescent COVID-19. The CDR3: CSVATGTAHGYTF. The CDR3 DNA is TGCAGCGTTGCGACCGGGACAGCCCATGGCTACACCTTC.